This T cell receptor (beta chain) was sequenced in a study of CD8 T cells in Susac syndrome. V was trimmed by 0 bases and J by 4 bases, leaving 12 bases between them. The CDR3 totals 16 residues. CDR1 and CDR2 (germline): KGHDR, SFDVKD. About 0.5 to 1 ug RNA was reverse transcribed with random hexamers. TCRdb re-called the immunoSEQ multiplex PCR reads through MiXCR, storing one row per CDR3 protein. The data hold hundreds of thousands of distinct CDR3 sequences, with 94% observed a single time. The chain combines TRBV24-1 with TRBJ2-1, with D unresolved. This TCR was sampled from a human donor with Susac syndrome. The sample comprised CD4+ T cells from PBMCs. The CDR3 spells CATSDLNASGYNEQFF. CDR3 coding DNA: TGTGCCACCAGTGATTTGAACGCGTCCGGTTACAATGAGCAGTTCTTC.